This T cell receptor beta chain derives from a study of T-cell reconstitution after alpha-beta-depleted transplantation in children. The TCRbeta library incorporated unique molecular identifiers. TCRdb independently ran MiXCR on the PCR reads; one entry per CDR3 protein. The repertoire includes fewer than 700,000 distinct CDR3 sequences, over 10% of them detected once, and around 2.2% sits in the top ten. The V end was cut by 1 base, the J end by 0 bases, with 3 bases between. In germline, CDR1 is GTSNPN, CDR2 SVGIG (reference sequence). This CDR3 comprises 13 residues. The sequenced sample was PBMCs, mostly from graft donor cells, obtained 360 days after TCRalphabeta/CD19-depleted stem cell transplant. The sequence was collected from a male patient younger than 18 who had a stem cell transplant for acute myeloid leukemia, so the T cells may come from the graft donor. This chain connects TRBV30 to TRBJ2-2, with D unclear. The CDR3: CAWSESNTGELFF. For the CDR3, the DNA is TGTGCCTGGAGTGAATCGAACACCGGGGAGCTGTTTTTT.